These 32 T cell receptor beta chains share one sample of origin, sequenced in a study of T cells in Graves' hyperthyroidism and ophthalmopathy. From RNA transcripts, TCR beta CDR3 regions were amplified. HTBI primers drove first-round RT-PCR of the TCR CDR3. One entry per CDR3 protein, called by TCRdb with MiXCR from the multiplex PCR reads. The data show 500,000 to 600,000 distinct CDR3 sequences, 35% to 50% seen once. The sample taken for sequencing was peripheral blood or thyroid tissue (not recorded which). These receptors originate from an adult woman with Graves' disease, either hyperthyroidism or ophthalmopathy (not recorded which).

The sample holds many counts of this clonotype. The J gene is TRBJ1-2, the V gene TRBV4-3; D remains unclear. V lost 0 bases and J 8 bases, leaving 19 bases between the germline ends. Per the germline V gene, CDR1 is LGHNA and CDR2 is YSLEER. This CDR3 has 16 residues. The CDR3 spells CASSQEPFIGSYGYTF. The CDR3 bases are TGCGCCAGCAGCCAAGAGCCTTTTATAGGGTCGTACGGCTACACCTTC.

The chain recombines TRBV2 with TRBJ1-5, with D perhaps TRBD1 (6 bases). Per germline, CDR1 SNHLY and CDR2 FYNNEI. V lost 5 bases and J lost 0, with 20 bases in between. The CDR3 is 18 amino acids. CDR3 sequence reads: CASSPGAPVVYSNQPQHF. The DNA of the CDR3 is TGTGCCAGCAGTCCAGGGGCCCCAGTGGTTTATAGCAATCAGCCCCAGCATTTT. The complete variable domain, with remaining parts taken from reference TRBV2 and TRBJ1-5, reads EPEVTQTPSHQVTQMGQEVILRCVPISNHLYFYWYRQILGQKVEFLVSFYNNEISEKSEIFDDQFSVERPDGSNFTLKIRSTKLEDSAMYFCASSPGAPVVYSNQPQHFGDGTRLSIL.

This clonotype was found a few times. The chain employs TRBV10-3 and TRBJ1-2; D gene unclear. CDR1 and CDR2 (germline): ENHRY, SYGVKD. Trimming pared 7 bases from V and 3 bases from J, leaving 18 bases between. This CDR3 spans 15 amino acids. In DNA, the CDR3 is TGTGCCATCATGCGTCAAGGGAACATGTACTATGGCTACACCTTC. Translation: CAIMRQGNMYYGYTF.

The chain carries TRBV7-6 and TRBJ2-7; 10 bases line up with TRBD2. The germline gives CDR1 SGHVS, CDR2 FNYEAQ. The CDR3 totals 16 residues. After removal of 4 bases from V and 5 bases from J, the junction contained 11 bases not matched to a gene. The CDR3 coding sequence is TGTGCCAGCAGCTCCCTAACAGCGGGAGGGCCGAACGAGCAGTACTTC. This sequence encodes CASSSLTAGGPNEQYF. The variable domain in full, completed from reference TRBV7-6 and TRBJ2-7, reads GAGVSQSPRYKVTKRGQDVALRCDPISGHVSLYWYRQALGQGPEFLTYFNYEAQQDKSGLPNDRFSAERPEGSISTLTIQRTEQRDSAMYRCASSSLTAGGPNEQYFGPGTRLTVT.

This clonotype has ten or more counts. The V gene is TRBV7-2, the J gene TRBJ1-2; D call uncertain. CDR3 size: 13 residues. Germline CDR1 reads SGHTA; CDR2 reads FQGNSA. Trimming removed 5 bases from V and 4 bases from J, with 11 bases in between. Here the CDR3 DNA reads TGTGCCAGCAGCCCCGGTGCGGCCTATGGCTACACCTTC. This translates into CASSPGAAYGYTF.

This sequence joins TRBV7-9 and TRBJ2-7; 7 bases are shared with TRBD2. CDR1 SEHNR and CDR2 FQNEAQ come from the germline V gene (reference sequence). The CDR3 consists of 15 residues. J lost 1 base, V lost 5 bases, and 8 bases had no gene match. The CDR3 nucleotides are TGTGCCAGCAGCCAAGAGAATAGCGGGTCCTACGAGCAGTACTTC. Its translation is CASSQENSGSYEQYF.

This clonotype was detected many times. The DNA for the CDR3 is TGTGCCAGCAGCTTAGCGCTGTCAGATTGGGGCACTGAAGCTTTCTTT. Its protein is CASSLALSDWGTEAFF. V is TRBV7-9 and J is TRBJ1-1; D is ambiguous. This CDR3 spans 16 amino acids. The V gene lost 0 bases and the J gene lost 4 bases, with 15 bases spanning the gap. Germline V gene data show CDR1 as SEHNR and CDR2 as FQNEAQ (reference sequence).

The CDR3 sequence: CAISDLGRFAEAFF. The CDR3 nucleotides are TGTGCCATCAGTGACCTAGGGAGGTTCGCTGAAGCTTTCTTT. This chain connects TRBV10-3 to TRBJ1-1; unclear D gene. The CDR3 extends over 14 amino acids. Germline V gene sequence: CDR1 ENHRY, CDR2 SYGVKD. The V end lost 3 bases, the J end lost 6 bases, and 14 bases lay between the germline ends.

This clonotype has ten or more counts. The chain links TRBV20-1 to TRBJ2-7; tentatively, D is TRBD1 (6 bases). The CDR3 consists of 14 residues. V lost 5 bases to trimming and J lost 1 base, with 15 bases between them. The germline gives CDR1 DFQATT, CDR2 SNEGSKA (reference sequence). The CDR3 sequence is CSAPLRTESYEQYF. Here the CDR3 DNA reads TGCAGTGCTCCCCTAAGGACAGAATCCTACGAGCAGTACTTC.

This chain joins TRBV5-1 and TRBJ2-7; 12 bases map to TRBD2. The CDR3 is made up of 17 amino acids. CDR1 is SGHRS and CDR2 is YFSETQ in the germline V gene. V dropped 4 bases and J dropped 3; count of bases not matched to a gene: 11. The CDR3 loop reads CASSLGLGLAGLYEQYF. The CDR3 DNA is TGCGCCAGCAGCCTGGGTTTGGGACTAGCGGGCCTCTACGAGCAGTACTTC.

This clonotype was counted only a few times. The CDR3 sequence is CSARTSGGETQYF. The DNA for the CDR3 is TGCAGTGCTAGGACTAGCGGGGGGGAGACCCAGTACTTC. The rearrangement uses TRBV20-1 and TRBJ2-5; TRBD2 matches 13 bases. Losses at the gene ends were 3 bases for V and 5 bases for J; bases not matched to a gene: 0. The V gene's germline CDR1 is DFQATT and CDR2 SNEGSKA (reference sequence). The CDR3 has 13 amino acids.

This chain connects TRBV10-3 to TRBJ2-5; no clear D gene. This CDR3 is 12 amino acids long. Germline loops: CDR1 ENHRY, CDR2 SYGVKD. The ends were cut back, 3 bases at V and 3 bases at J, with 5 bases in the middle. The CDR3, as DNA: TGTGCCATCAGTGATATAGAAGAGACCCAGTACTTC. It codes for CAISDIEETQYF.

This clonotype has ten or more counts. The chain joins TRBV5-8 to TRBJ2-5, with D possibly being TRBD1 (6 bases). Germline assignment: CDR1 SGHTS and CDR2 YDEGEE. The CDR3 is made up of 16 amino acids. Trimming removed 4 bases from V and 2 bases from J, with 18 bases in between. Written as DNA, the CDR3 is TGTGCCAGCAGCCTCGGGACATCGGGCGAACAAGAGACCCAGTACTTC. This translates into CASSLGTSGEQETQYF.

CDR3 region: CASSRLAGSLSYEQYF. The CDR3 region has the DNA TGTGCCAGCTCCCGGCTAGCGGGATCTCTCTCCTACGAGCAGTACTTC. The J gene is TRBJ2-7, the V gene TRBV7-2, with 9 nucleotides matching TRBD2. With V trimmed by 8 bases and J by 0 bases, 11 bases remained unmatched. Germline lookup yields CDR1 SGHTA and CDR2 FQGNSA. This CDR3 is 16 amino acids long.

This clonotype was counted only a few times. The chain links TRBV29-1 to TRBJ1-1; weak D call: TRBD1 (5 bases). This CDR3 is 13 amino acids long. Germline V lookup: CDR1 SQVTM, CDR2 ANQGSEA. Deletions cut 5 bases from V and 1 base from J, with 11 bases between. The CDR3 region has the DNA TGCAGCGTTCGCGGGGGAACGAACACTGAAGCTTTCTTT. It translates to CSVRGGTNTEAFF.

This clonotype was picked up many times. The chain joins TRBV2 to TRBJ1-6, with 10 bases lining up with TRBD1. This CDR3 region has 14 residues. Germline lookup yields CDR1 SNHLY and CDR2 FYNNEI. The ends lost 6 bases at V and 10 bases at J; junction bases unmatched: 6. DNA for the CDR3: TGTGCCAGCAGACGGGACAGGGGAAACTCACCCCTCCACTTT. This translates into CASRRDRGNSPLHF. Full variable domain (outside the CDR3, taken from reference TRBV2 and TRBJ1-6): EPEVTQTPSHQVTQMGQEVILRCVPISNHLYFYWYRQILGQKVEFLVSFYNNEISEKSEIFDDQFSVERPDGSNFTLKIRSTKLEDSAMYFCASRRDRGNSPLHFGNGTRLTVT.

V gene TRBV14 combines with J gene TRBJ1-2; weak D call: TRBD1 (6 bases). Germline V gene lookup returns CDR1 SGHDN and CDR2 FVKESK. Trimming removed 6 bases at V and 2 bases at J, with 13 bases between. The CDR3 contains 14 residues. The CDR3 bases are TGTGCCAGCAGATCCACTGGGACAAACTATGGCTACACCTTC. This gives the protein CASRSTGTNYGYTF.

The gene calls are TRBV15 and TRBJ1-5, with a possible D match to TRBD1 (6 bases). CDR1 is LNHNV, CDR2 YYDKDF, per germline (reference sequence). Trimming pared 3 bases from V and 7 bases from J, leaving 13 bases between. The CDR3 has 14 amino acids. The CDR3 DNA reads TGTGCCACCAGCAGCTTAGCAGGGGCCCAGCCCCAGCATTTT. Its protein is CATSSLAGAQPQHF.

With regard to this clonotype: Mismatch with germline at one junction end may stem from a read error. V gene TRBV7-9 combines with J gene TRBJ1-5; D uncertain. This CDR3 has 11 amino acids. Per germline, CDR1 SEHNR and CDR2 FQNEAQ (reference sequence). The CDR3 coding sequence is TGTGCTAGCAGGCTTAATCAGCCCCAGCATTTT. This translates into CASRLNQPQHF.

This clonotype was detected ten times or more. The V gene is TRBV15, the J gene TRBJ1-1; D is unclear. V was clipped by 8 bases and J by 0 bases, with 16 bases between them. The germline gives CDR1 LNHNV, CDR2 YYDKDF (reference sequence). This CDR3 has 15 amino acids. The CDR3 spells CATHRGSMMNTEAFF. In nucleotides, the CDR3 is TGTGCCACCCACCGCGGGTCCATGATGAACACTGAAGCTTTCTTT.

The chain recombines TRBV20-1 with TRBJ2-7; 10 bases line up with TRBD2. J was trimmed by 3 bases and V by 1 base; bases with no gene match: 9. Germline CDR1 DFQATT, CDR2 SNEGSKA (reference sequence). This CDR3 has 16 residues. CDR3 residues: CSARAGQREGFYEQYF. CDR3 nucleotide sequence: TGCAGTGCTAGAGCCGGCCAGCGGGAGGGGTTCTACGAGCAGTACTTC.

This clonotype has at least ten counts. The rearrangement links TRBV5-1 to TRBJ1-2; D is undetermined. The germline gives CDR1 SGHRS, CDR2 YFSETQ. Trimming left V 0 bases short and J 4 bases short, with 13 bases between. This CDR3 has 15 residues. The CDR3 spells CASSLAGIGAYGYTF. The CDR3 DNA reads as TGCGCCAGCAGCTTGGCCGGGATAGGCGCCTATGGCTACACCTTC.

The chain has TRBV7-3 and TRBJ2-5; 8 nucleotides agree with TRBD2. With V trimmed by 8 bases and J by 6 bases, 8 bases remained unmatched. Germline V gene lookup returns CDR1 SGHTA and CDR2 FQGTGA. This CDR3 region has 13 residues. CDR3 sequence: CASSTVSGKTQYF. CDR3 DNA: TGTGCCAGCTCCACGGTTAGCGGGAAGACCCAGTACTTC. The full variable domain, in which reference TRBV7-3 and TRBJ2-5 provide the parts outside the CDR3, is GAGVSQTPSNKVTEKGKYVELRCDPISGHTALYWYRQSLGQGPEFLIYFQGTGAADDSGLPNDRFFAVRPEGSVSTLKIQRTERGDSAVYLCASSTVSGKTQYFGPGTRLLVL.

This clonotype was picked up many times. DNA for the CDR3: TGTGCCAGCAGCCTCCTGGGACAAATGAACACTGAAGCTTTCTTT. It translates to CASSLLGQMNTEAFF. This chain links TRBV7-9 with TRBJ1-1, with TRBD1 as a possible D gene (6 bases). CDR1 is SEHNR, CDR2 FQNEAQ, per germline (reference sequence). Trimming removed 5 bases at V and 0 bases at J, with 13 bases between. The CDR3 consists of 15 residues.

This clonotype was recorded a few times. The chain combines TRBV10-3 with TRBJ2-6; 8 bases map to TRBD1. The junction had 7 bases not matched to a gene; V was cut back by 10 bases and J by 2 bases. CDR3 size: 15 residues. Germline CDR1 reads ENHRY; CDR2 reads SYGVKD. In DNA, the CDR3 is TGTGCCACCCTAGACAGGGGTCCTGGGGCCAACGTCCTGACTTTC. This gives the protein CATLDRGPGANVLTF.

CDR3 nucleotides: TGTGCCAGCAGCCCAACGACAGGGCTGGCAAGGACTGAAGCTTTCTTT. As protein: CASSPTTGLARTEAFF. The chain combines TRBV7-3 with TRBJ1-1; 7 bases are shared with TRBD1. Germline CDR1 reads SGHTA; CDR2 reads FQGTGA. The J segment lost 5 bases and the V segment lost 5 bases, leaving 14 bases of the junction unmatched. This CDR3 is 16 amino acids long.

The DNA for the CDR3 is TGTGCCAGCAGTTTACGGGCGGGAGGATTAACCGGGGAGACCCAGTACTTC. Translation gives CASSLRAGGLTGETQYF. The J gene is TRBJ2-5, the V gene TRBV12-3 or TRBV12-4, with 8 bases aligning to TRBD2. This CDR3 comprises 17 residues. V dropped 2 bases and J dropped 5; count of bases not matched to a gene: 13.

This clonotype was seen once. This rearrangement joins TRBV10-3 to TRBJ2-5; TRBD2 might be the D (7 bases). Germline values: CDR1 ENHRY, CDR2 SYGVKD. This CDR3 has 13 amino acids. Between the trimmed V and J ends, which lost 9 bases and 0 bases, there was a span of 11 bases. This CDR3 reads CAMGRGYQETQYF. The CDR3 region has the DNA TGTGCCATGGGGAGGGGGTACCAAGAGACCCAGTACTTC.

The chain links TRBV28 to TRBJ2-5, with TRBD1 identical over 8 bases. The CDR3 is made up of 15 amino acids. Germline lookup yields CDR1 MDHEN and CDR2 SYDVKM. V was pared by 5 bases and J by 4 bases, with 9 bases of the junction left unmatched. The CDR3 bases are TGTGCCAGCAGTCCCCCGGACAGGGATGGAGAGACCCAGTACTTC. It codes for CASSPPDRDGETQYF.

This clonotype was observed a handful of times. A junction end diverges from the germline sequence, so it may reflect a read error. V gene TRBV6-1 combines with J gene TRBJ2-7, with D unresolved. This CDR3 is built from 12 residues. CDR1 is MNHNS, CDR2 SASEGT, per germline. In DNA form, the CDR3 reads TGTGCCAGCTTAGTCGTGGCGGAACCTTCCCAATTC. Amino acid sequence: CASLVVAEPSQF.

V gene TRBV2 combines with J gene TRBJ2-7; 9 bases are a match to TRBD1. In germline, CDR1 is SNHLY, CDR2 FYNNEI. The CDR3 length is 14 residues. J was trimmed by 3 bases and V by 8 bases; bases with no gene match: 8. In DNA form, the CDR3 reads TGTGCCAGCGAGGAGGGGACAGGGAACTACGAGCAGTACTTC. Encoded protein: CASEEGTGNYEQYF. Based on the CDR3 plus reference TRBV2 and TRBJ2-7, the full variable domain is EPEVTQTPSHQVTQMGQEVILRCVPISNHLYFYWYRQILGQKVEFLVSFYNNEISEKSEIFDDQFSVERPDGSNFTLKIRSTKLEDSAMYFCASEEGTGNYEQYFGPGTRLTVT.

The chain is built from TRBV12-3 or TRBV12-4 and TRBJ1-2; 9 nucleotides match TRBD1. This CDR3 is built from 21 residues. V lost 2 bases and J lost 7; bases outside the gene matches: 26. The CDR3 DNA sequence: TGTGCCAGCAGTTTAAGGTACGACGGGACAGGGCGAATGAATTACTCTTTTGGCTACACCTTC. It encodes CASSLRYDGTGRMNYSFGYTF.